Listed here is a single TCR beta chain. This specimen comes from a study of blood T cell repertoires in COVID-19. Study background: COVID-19 samples collected from the United States, Italy and Spain covered acute and convalescent phases. T cells, B-cell-depleted T cells, or PBMCs provided the cDNA or gDNA that served as material.

Followed longitudinally, the Seattle patients had been enrolled during active infection. Authors' analysis steps: Quantification of nucleated cells was approximated via reference gene primer amplification. The table came from immunoSEQ multiplex PCR; TCRdb's copy has only in-frame clones and leaves some out. The DNA was the basis for D and trimming; V, J and clone size are from that table. Of around 400,000 clones in the sample, about 90% were seen once. Per germline, CDR1 SNHLY and CDR2 FYNNEI. The CDR3 is 15 residues long. The ends lost 4 bases at V and 1 base at J; junction bases unmatched: 5. The sample taken for sequencing was peripheral blood. This clonotype was obtained from a woman aged 60-75 years with COVID-19, enrolled during active disease. This chain links TRBV2 with TRBJ1-1, with 8 bases lining up with TRBD1. The CDR3 DNA is TGTGCCAGCAGTGCGCAGGGGGCAGGGAACACTGAAGCTTTCTTT. It specifies CASSAQGAGNTEAFF.